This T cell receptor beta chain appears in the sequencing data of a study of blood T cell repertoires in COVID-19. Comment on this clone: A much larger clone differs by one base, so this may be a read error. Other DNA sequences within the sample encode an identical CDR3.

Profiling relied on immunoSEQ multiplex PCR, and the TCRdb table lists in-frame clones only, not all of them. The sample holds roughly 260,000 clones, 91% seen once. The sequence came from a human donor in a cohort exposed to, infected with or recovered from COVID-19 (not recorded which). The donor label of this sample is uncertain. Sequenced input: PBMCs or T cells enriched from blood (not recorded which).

The CDR3 nucleotides are TGTGCCAGCTCACCAGGACAGAACACTGAAGCTTTCTTT. It yields the protein CASSPGQNTEAFF. V gene TRBV18 combines with J gene TRBJ1-1, with a tentative D call TRBD1 (5 bases). V lost 2 bases and J lost 1, with 5 bases in between. The CDR3 is 13 amino acids. Germline V gives CDR1 KGHSH, CDR2 LQKENI.